This T cell receptor beta chain was captured by sequencing in a study of blood T cell repertoires in COVID-19. Study-wide background: The origin of the acute and convalescent COVID-19 samples was the United States, Italy and Spain. From T cells, B-cell-depleted T cells, or PBMCs came the material, which was cDNA or gDNA.

V lost 5 bases, J lost 0 bases, and 14 bases lay in between. CDR1 is SGHTA and CDR2 is FQGNSA in the germline V gene. The CDR3 has 15 residues. Original analysis: Reference gene primer amplification gave estimated nucleated cell counts. Using immunoSEQ multiplex PCR, the repertoire was profiled, and TCRdb retains in-frame clones only, with some absent. The V and J calls and clone size come from that table; D and trimming were worked out from the DNA. The sample includes about 200,000 clones, approximately 81% of them seen just once. This TCR derives from a woman aged 80 or older with acute or convalescent COVID-19. The chain joins TRBV7-2 to TRBJ2-7; D not resolved. Sequenced sample: peripheral blood. CDR3 in amino acids: CASSPAAVLSYEQYF. The DNA of the CDR3 is TGTGCCAGCAGCCCCGCGGCGGTTCTCTCCTACGAGCAGTACTTC.